These 10 T cell receptor beta chains came from one sample sequenced in a study of long-term antiretroviral therapy in people with HIV. They ran version v3.0 of the immunoSEQ assay at survey level. Assay: immunoSEQ multiplex PCR; the TCRdb copy retains only in-frame clones and omits some. This table has tens of thousands of clones, roughly four fifths appearing once. Source: unsorted PBMCs, taken 0.5 years before starting antiretroviral therapy. Receptors originate from a man aged 40-50 years with HIV.

The chain employs TRBV14 and TRBJ2-5, with D maybe TRBD2 (5 bases). There are 15 residues in the CDR3. Trimming removed 3 bases from V and 2 bases from J, with 13 bases in between. CDR1 is SGHDN, CDR2 FVKESK, per germline. CDR3 nucleotides: TGTGCCAGCAGCCACGCGGGCCTTCCTCAAGAGACCCAGTACTTC. Translated: CASSHAGLPQETQYF. Full variable domain (missing parts from reference TRBV14 and TRBJ2-5): EAGVTQFPSHSVIEKGQTVTLRCDPISGHDNLYWYRRVMGKEIKFLLHFVKESKQDESGMPNNRFLAERTGGTYSTLKVQPAELEDSGVYFCASSHAGLPQETQYFGPGTRLLVL.

Concerning this clone itself: One junction end does not reproduce the germline sequence, and a read error may be involved. The V call is TRBV9, the J call TRBJ1-6; D not certain. The CDR3 loop spans 13 amino acids. Germline V CDR1 and CDR2: SGDLS, YYNGEE. The CDR3 is CASSTDFNSALHF. In nucleotides, the CDR3 is TGTGCCAGCAGTACAGATTTTAATTCAGCCCTCCACTTT.

The genes are TRBV18 and TRBJ1-4; no reliable D call. The ends were cut back, 5 bases at V and 7 bases at J, with 14 bases in the middle. The CDR3 is 14 amino acids. Germline lookup yields CDR1 KGHSH and CDR2 LQKENI. The CDR3 sequence is CASSSDQLVEKLFF. The DNA for the CDR3 is TGTGCCAGCTCATCCGACCAGTTGGTTGAAAAACTGTTTTTT.

V is TRBV19 and J is TRBJ2-7; weak D call: TRBD1 (6 bases). CDR3 length equals 13 residues. Deletions cut 3 bases from V and 5 bases from J, with 11 bases between. CDR1 and CDR2 from the germline V gene are LNHDA and SQIVND (reference sequence). The CDR3 nucleotides read TGTGCCAGTAGTATGACAGGTTTGGACGAGCAGTACTTC. This gives the protein CASSMTGLDEQYF.

CDR3 DNA: TGTGCCAGTAGTCCACCGGGACTGAATGAAAAACTGTTTTTT. Its protein product is CASSPPGLNEKLFF. The chain has TRBV19 and TRBJ1-4; the D gene is possibly TRBD1 (5 bases). Trimming took off 5 bases at V and 5 bases at J, with 12 bases between the two ends. The germline V gene encodes CDR1 LNHDA and CDR2 SQIVND (reference sequence). The length of the CDR3 is 14 residues.

The J gene is TRBJ1-1, the V gene TRBV7-9; D gene unclear. The CDR3 extends over 14 amino acids. Between the trimmed V and J ends, which lost 1 base and 2 bases, there was a span of 8 bases. Germline V gives CDR1 SEHNR, CDR2 FQNEAQ (reference sequence). The CDR3 spells CASSLVQVNTEAFF. In nucleotides, the CDR3 is TGTGCCAGCAGCTTAGTTCAGGTTAACACTGAAGCTTTCTTT.

V is TRBV5-4 and J is TRBJ2-7, with 7 bases lining up with TRBD1. The CDR3 has 13 residues. Germline CDR1 SGHNT, CDR2 YYREEE (reference sequence). V gave up 4 bases and J gave up 2 bases; unmatched junction bases: 3. The CDR3 nucleotides are TGTGCCAGCAGCCTCGACAGGGCCTACGAGCAGTACTTC. Translated, it gives CASSLDRAYEQYF.

The count of this clone is one. CDR3 sequence (DNA): TGTGCCAGCAGCTTGGGAGAGGGCAGTCCTCGCACAGATACGCAGTATTTT. This codes for CASSLGEGSPRTDTQYF. The V and J genes are TRBV7-2 and TRBJ2-3; tentative D call: TRBD2 (5 bases). CDR3 length: 17 residues. Trimming stripped 3 bases from V and 1 base from J, with 17 bases between. The germline V gene encodes CDR1 SGHTA and CDR2 FQGNSA.

This chain joins TRBV9 and TRBJ2-1, with 10 nucleotides matching TRBD2. The CDR3 consists of 20 residues. V was pared by 0 bases and J by 0 bases, with 12 bases of the junction left unmatched. CDR1 is SGDLS and CDR2 is YYNGEE in the germline V gene. The CDR3 reads CASSVAPRRSGGASYNEQFF. CDR3 DNA sequence: TGTGCCAGCAGCGTAGCTCCCCGCAGGAGCGGGGGGGCCTCCTACAATGAGCAGTTCTTC. Filled out from reference TRBV9 and TRBJ2-1, the complete variable domain reads DSGVTQTPKHLITATGQRVTLRCSPRSGDLSVYWYQQSLDQGLQFLIQYYNGEERAKGNILERFSAQQFPDLHSELNLSSLELGDSALYFCASSVAPRRSGGASYNEQFFGPGTRLTVL.

This chain connects TRBV28 to TRBJ2-7; a weak D match, TRBD1 (6 bases). The V end lost 7 bases, the J end lost 5 bases, and 21 bases lay between the germline ends. CDR1 MDHEN and CDR2 SYDVKM come from the germline V gene. The CDR3 has 15 residues. In DNA form, the CDR3 reads TGTGCCAGCACCTCTACCACAGGGCCCGCCGACGAGCAGTACTTC. Amino acids: CASTSTTGPADEQYF.